These 19 T cell receptor beta chains were all obtained from the same sample, sequenced in a study of CD8+ T cells in alopecia areata. Treatment described: oral pan-JAK inhibitor, 5-10 mg twice daily. RNA was isolated and reverse transcribed to cDNA, the sequencing template. Data came from immunoSEQ multiplex PCR; TCRdb stores just in-frame clones and leaves some out. The table includes fewer than 150,000 clones, approximately 85% detected once. The sequencing used CD8+ T cells sorted from blood, collected at week 4, from a patient treated with tofacitinib. The receptors were sampled from a human donor with alopecia areata.

This chain connects TRBV7-6 to TRBJ2-7; the D is unclear. CDR3 length: 15 residues. V was shortened by 5 bases and J by 0 bases, with 14 bases between the two germline ends. Germline loops: CDR1 SGHVS, CDR2 FNYEAQ. CDR3 amino acids: CASSPGVAGSYEQYF. In DNA, the CDR3 is TGTGCCAGCAGCCCTGGGGTAGCTGGCTCCTACGAGCAGTACTTC.

This clone was detected only a few times. DNA of the CDR3: TGTGCCAGCCAAGAGTTGCTTGCGGGGGGCAGGGATACGCAGTATTTT. This codes for CASQELLAGGRDTQYF. The rearrangement uses TRBV5-6 and TRBJ2-3, with 8 bases fitting TRBD2. This CDR3 contains 16 residues. Germline lookup yields CDR1 SGHDT and CDR2 YYEEEE. Germline trimming cut 7 bases from V and 6 bases from J; bases unmatched to any gene: 16.

The chain combines TRBV9 with TRBJ2-3; 11 nucleotides match TRBD2. The CDR3 spans 16 residues. After removal of 4 bases from V and 1 base from J, the junction contained 5 bases not matched to a gene. In germline, CDR1 is SGDLS, CDR2 YYNGEE. The CDR3 DNA reads as TGTGCCAGCAGCCCCGGGACTAGCGGTGGCACAGATACGCAGTATTTT. Encoded protein: CASSPGTSGGTDTQYF.

This clone showed up just once. The chain uses TRBV27 and TRBJ2-1, with TRBD2 identical over 8 bases. The germline V gene encodes CDR1 MNHEY and CDR2 SMNVEV (reference sequence). This CDR3 is 14 amino acids long. Trimming took 4 bases from V and 2 from J; bases not matched to a gene: 1. CDR3 region: CASSSGGPYNEQFF. The CDR3, as DNA: TGTGCCAGCAGTTCGGGGGGGCCCTACAATGAGCAGTTCTTC.

This clone was seen only once. The DNA for the CDR3 is TGTGCCAGTAGTCTCCGCGGGGGAATCGATGAGCAGTTCTTC. It encodes CASSLRGGIDEQFF. V usage is TRBV19 and J usage is TRBJ2-1; 7 nucleotides agree with TRBD2. This CDR3 is built from 14 residues. V trimming: 5 bases; J trimming: 8 bases; junction bases outside the gene matches: 9. Germline V CDR1 and CDR2: LNHDA, SQIVND (reference sequence).

CDR3 region: CASSSPTDSYSNQPQHF. As DNA, the CDR3 is TGTGCCAGCAGTTCACCCACGGACAGTTATAGCAATCAGCCCCAGCATTTT. The chain joins TRBV27 to TRBJ1-5; possible D gene TRBD1, 6 bases. The CDR3 spans 17 residues. The germline gives CDR1 MNHEY, CDR2 SMNVEV (reference sequence). V lost 4 bases, J lost 0 bases, and 16 bases lay in between.

This clone appeared once. V gene TRBV6-5 combines with J gene TRBJ2-5; D may be TRBD1 or TRBD2 (6 bases each). V was trimmed by 0 bases and J by 4 bases, leaving 9 bases between them. This CDR3 spans 14 amino acids. The germline V gene has CDR1 MNHEY and CDR2 SVGAGI. Written as DNA, the CDR3 is TGTGCCAGCAGTTACTCAGGGGGGATAGAGACCCAGTACTTC. This codes for CASSYSGGIETQYF.

This chain links TRBV6-5 with TRBJ2-2, with 10 bases aligning to TRBD2. CDR3 length equals 15 residues. With 6 bases clipped from V and 2 bases from J, the junction kept 3 bases outside the gene matches. CDR1 and CDR2 (germline): MNHEY, SVGAGI. The CDR3 sequence is CASSLAGGNTGELFF. CDR3 coding DNA: TGTGCCAGCAGCTTAGCGGGGGGAAACACCGGGGAGCTGTTTTTT.

The rearrangement uses TRBV4-3 and TRBJ2-7; D is undetermined. The germline V gene has CDR1 LGHNA and CDR2 YSLEER. Trimming cost V 0 bases and J 6 bases, with 15 bases left between them. The CDR3 length is 15 residues. The CDR3 sequence: CASSQDRGDGSEQYF. The CDR3 DNA sequence: TGCGCCAGCAGCCAAGATCGTGGGGATGGATCCGAGCAGTACTTC.

This sequence joins TRBV27 and TRBJ1-2; TRBD1 matches 9 bases. CDR3 length: 15 amino acids. The V segment lost 3 bases and the J segment 1 base; nucleotides outside the gene matches: 3. Germline V lookup: CDR1 MNHEY, CDR2 SMNVEV (reference sequence). The CDR3 is CASSFWTGDNYGYTF. The DNA of the CDR3 is TGTGCCAGCAGTTTCTGGACAGGGGATAACTATGGCTACACCTTC.

This clone was recorded only once. The gene calls are TRBV5-6 and TRBJ1-1; tentative D call: TRBD1 (6 bases). Deletions cut 1 base from V and 10 bases from J, with 11 bases between. The CDR3 extends over 12 amino acids. Germline CDR1 and CDR2: SGHDT and YYEEEE. In DNA, the CDR3 is TGTGCCAGCAGCTTGTTGGGGGCGGGAGCTTTCTTT. Encoded protein: CASSLLGAGAFF.

The chain combines TRBV29-1 with TRBJ2-5, with TRBD1 matching 8 bases. Trimming took 4 bases from V and 4 from J; bases not matched to a gene: 8. CDR3 length equals 14 residues. The germline V gene has CDR1 SQVTM and CDR2 ANQGSEA. The chain's CDR3 is CSVGGRGQRETQYF. CDR3 nucleotides: TGCAGCGTTGGTGGCAGGGGGCAAAGAGAGACCCAGTACTTC.

The chain's CDR3 is CASSMLEDHTGELFF. The CDR3 nucleotides read TGTGCCAGTAGTATGTTGGAAGATCACACCGGGGAGCTGTTTTTT. This chain joins TRBV19 and TRBJ2-2, with no clear D. CDR3 length equals 15 residues. Trimming left V 3 bases short and J 3 bases short, with 11 bases between. Germline CDR1 and CDR2: LNHDA and SQIVND (reference sequence).

V usage is TRBV7-6 and J usage is TRBJ2-7, with D tentatively TRBD2 (7 bases). From germline, CDR1 is SGHVS and CDR2 FNYEAQ. V lost 4 bases and J lost 4, with 17 bases in between. The CDR3 totals 15 residues. The CDR3 here is CASSSERGGGYEQYF. The CDR3 DNA follows: TGTGCCAGCAGCTCCGAGAGGGGGGGCGGGTACGAGCAGTACTTC.

The chain employs TRBV29-1 and TRBJ2-3, with D tentatively TRBD1 (6 bases). Between the trimmed V and J ends, which lost 0 bases and 1 base, there was a span of 14 bases. The CDR3 loop spans 16 amino acids. Germline CDR1 reads SQVTM; CDR2 reads ANQGSEA. The DNA of the CDR3 is TGCAGCGTTGAAGATCACAGGGTGAGCGGCACAGATACGCAGTATTTT. It translates to CSVEDHRVSGTDTQYF.

The chain carries TRBV4-1 and TRBJ2-3; D call uncertain. This CDR3 region has 11 residues. Germline assignment: CDR1 MGHRA and CDR2 YSYEKL. The V and J ends lost 0 bases and 6 bases respectively, with 1 base between them. The DNA of the CDR3 is TGCGCCAGCAGCCAAGACGATACGCAGTATTTT. This translates into CASSQDDTQYF.

This clone was seen only a few times. CDR3 DNA: TGTGCCAGCAGCTTAGAGGTGACAGGCCTCACTAACTATGGCTACACCTTC. Protein: CASSLEVTGLTNYGYTF. The chain recombines TRBV7-2 with TRBJ1-2; possibly TRBD1 for D (6 bases). This CDR3 has 17 amino acids. V lost 1 base to trimming and J lost 0 bases, with 15 bases between them. Germline assignment: CDR1 SGHTA and CDR2 FQGNSA.

The chain joins TRBV5-1 to TRBJ2-7, with TRBD1 matching over 9 bases. CDR3 length: 16 residues. V shed 0 bases, J shed 0 bases, and the junction held 4 bases outside the gene matches. Germline loops: CDR1 SGHRS, CDR2 YFSETQ. CDR3 in amino acids: CASSLVQGAASYEQYF. The CDR3 DNA follows: TGCGCCAGCAGCTTGGTACAGGGGGCGGCCTCCTACGAGCAGTACTTC.

The V gene is TRBV27, the J gene TRBJ2-7, with D maybe TRBD1 (6 bases). This CDR3 contains 15 residues. Per the germline V gene, CDR1 is MNHEY and CDR2 is SMNVEV (reference sequence). V lost 3 bases, J lost 0 bases, and 12 bases lay in between. The chain's CDR3 is CASSFAPQGSYEQYF. CDR3 sequence (DNA): TGTGCCAGCAGTTTCGCCCCACAGGGCTCCTACGAGCAGTACTTC.